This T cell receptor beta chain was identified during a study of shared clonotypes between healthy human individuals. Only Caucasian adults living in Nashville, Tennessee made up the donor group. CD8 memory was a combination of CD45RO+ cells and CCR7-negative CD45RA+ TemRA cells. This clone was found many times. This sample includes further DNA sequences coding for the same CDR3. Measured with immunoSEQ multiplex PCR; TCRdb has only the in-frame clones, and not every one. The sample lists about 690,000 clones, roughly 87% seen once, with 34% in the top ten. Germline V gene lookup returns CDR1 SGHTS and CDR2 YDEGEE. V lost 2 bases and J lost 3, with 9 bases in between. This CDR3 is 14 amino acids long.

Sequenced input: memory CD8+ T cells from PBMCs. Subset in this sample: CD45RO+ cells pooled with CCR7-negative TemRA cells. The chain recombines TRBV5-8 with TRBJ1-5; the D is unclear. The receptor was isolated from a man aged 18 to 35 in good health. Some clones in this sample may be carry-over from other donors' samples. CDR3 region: CASSLEPDNQPQHF. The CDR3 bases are TGTGCCAGCAGCTTAGAACCCGACAATCAGCCCCAGCATTTT.